This TCR beta chain was retrieved from a study of cytomegalovirus exposure and HLA in healthy donors. Method: immunoSEQ multiplex PCR; TCRdb's copy keeps in-frame clones and lacks some. Of a few hundred thousand clones in the sample, roughly 87% were seen once. The study drew the donors from its approximately 110-subject validation cohort, separate from the approximately 690-subject first cohort. The study, taken as a whole, reports: Subsequent analysis of the 120 or so validation repertoires found a tendency for first-cohort TCR clusters to co-occur. It was reportedly the case that the classifier diagnosed cytomegalovirus status with high specificity and sensitivity.

With 6 bases removed from V and 0 bases from J, the gap between germline ends came to 12 bases. Germline V lookup: CDR1 LNHDA, CDR2 SQIVND (reference sequence). This CDR3 is built from 16 residues. Notes on this clone: The target antigen is unknown.

This clonotype originated in a man aged 30-40 years in good health and CMV-seronegative. Sequencing used PBMCs. This chain uses TRBV19 with TRBJ1-6, with D hard to call. In nucleotides, the CDR3 is TGTGCCAGTAGCCGAGGGAAACGCTCCTATAATTCACCCCTCCACTTT. It codes for CASSRGKRSYNSPLHF.